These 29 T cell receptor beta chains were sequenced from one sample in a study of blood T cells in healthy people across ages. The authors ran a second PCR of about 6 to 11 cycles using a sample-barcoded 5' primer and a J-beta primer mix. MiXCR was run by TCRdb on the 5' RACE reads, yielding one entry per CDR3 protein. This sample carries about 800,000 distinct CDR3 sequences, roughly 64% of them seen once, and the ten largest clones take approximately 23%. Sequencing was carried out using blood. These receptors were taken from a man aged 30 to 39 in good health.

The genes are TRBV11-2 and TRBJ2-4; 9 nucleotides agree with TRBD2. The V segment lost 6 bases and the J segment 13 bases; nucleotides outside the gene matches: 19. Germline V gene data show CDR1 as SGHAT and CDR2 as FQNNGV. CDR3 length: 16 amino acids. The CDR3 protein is CASSSGSGLATRKQYF. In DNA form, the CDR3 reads TGTGCCAGCAGTTCTGGATCTGGACTAGCGACGAGGAAGCAGTACTTC.

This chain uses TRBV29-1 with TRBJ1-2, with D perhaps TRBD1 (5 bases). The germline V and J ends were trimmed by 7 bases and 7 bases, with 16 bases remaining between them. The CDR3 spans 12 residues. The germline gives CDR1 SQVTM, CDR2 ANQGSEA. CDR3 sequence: CSGGESTPGYTF. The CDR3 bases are TGCAGCGGGGGGGAAAGCACCCCTGGCTACACCTTC.

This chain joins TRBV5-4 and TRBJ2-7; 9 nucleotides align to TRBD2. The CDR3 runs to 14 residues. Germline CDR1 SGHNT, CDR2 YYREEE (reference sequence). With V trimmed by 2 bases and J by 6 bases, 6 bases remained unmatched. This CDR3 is CASSLRLAETEQYF. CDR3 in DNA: TGTGCCAGCAGCTTAAGACTAGCGGAGACCGAGCAGTACTTC.

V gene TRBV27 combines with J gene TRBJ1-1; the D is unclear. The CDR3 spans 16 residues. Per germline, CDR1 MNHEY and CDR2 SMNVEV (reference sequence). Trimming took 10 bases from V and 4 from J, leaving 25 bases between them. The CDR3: CATGPTATNLGTEAFF. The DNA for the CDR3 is TGTGCCACCGGTCCTACCGCCACCAACCTGGGCACTGAAGCTTTCTTT.

The CDR3 here is CATSRVWASVNENNEQFF. The CDR3, as DNA: TGTGCCACCAGCAGAGTTTGGGCGTCGGTTAATGAAAACAATGAGCAGTTCTTC. V usage is TRBV15 and J usage is TRBJ2-1; no clear D gene. CDR1 and CDR2 from the germline V gene are LNHNV and YYDKDF (reference sequence). This CDR3 contains 18 residues. V lost 1 base and J 5 bases, leaving 21 bases between the germline ends.

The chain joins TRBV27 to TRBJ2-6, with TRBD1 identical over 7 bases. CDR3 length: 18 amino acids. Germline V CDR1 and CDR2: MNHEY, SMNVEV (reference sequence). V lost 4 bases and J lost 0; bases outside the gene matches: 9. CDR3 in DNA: TGTGCCAGCAGTTCCCGGACAGGTAAATTCTCTGGGGCCAACGTCCTGACTTTC. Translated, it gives CASSSRTGKFSGANVLTF.

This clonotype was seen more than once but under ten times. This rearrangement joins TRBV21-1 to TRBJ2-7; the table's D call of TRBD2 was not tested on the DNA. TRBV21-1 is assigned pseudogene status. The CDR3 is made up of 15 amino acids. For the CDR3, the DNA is TGTGCCAGCAGCGCAACGGGCGGGAGAGATTGCGAGCAGTACTTC. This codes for CASSATGGRDCEQYF.

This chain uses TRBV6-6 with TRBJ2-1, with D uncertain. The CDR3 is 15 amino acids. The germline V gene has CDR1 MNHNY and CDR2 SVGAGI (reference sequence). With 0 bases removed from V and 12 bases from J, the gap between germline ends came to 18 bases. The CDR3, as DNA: TGTGCCAGCAGTTACTCGAGTATCTATTTCGATGGGCAGTTCTTC. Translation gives CASSYSSIYFDGQFF.

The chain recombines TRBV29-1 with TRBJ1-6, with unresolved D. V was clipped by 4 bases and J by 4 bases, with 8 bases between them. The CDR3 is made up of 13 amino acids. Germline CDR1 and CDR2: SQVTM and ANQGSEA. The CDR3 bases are TGCAGCGTTGCGTGGGATTATAATTCACCCCTCCACTTT. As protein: CSVAWDYNSPLHF.

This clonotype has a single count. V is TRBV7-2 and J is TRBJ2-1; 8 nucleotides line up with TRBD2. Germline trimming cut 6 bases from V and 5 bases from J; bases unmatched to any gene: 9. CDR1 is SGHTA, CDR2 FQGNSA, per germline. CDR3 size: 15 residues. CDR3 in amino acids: CASSPARTSNNEQFF. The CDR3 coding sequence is TGTGCCAGCAGTCCAGCCAGGACTAGCAACAATGAGCAGTTCTTC. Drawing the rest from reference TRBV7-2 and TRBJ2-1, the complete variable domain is GAGVSQSPSNKVTEKGKDVELRCDPISGHTALYWYRQSLGQGLEFLIYFQGNSAPDKSGLPSDRFSAERTGGSVSTLTIQRTQQEDSAVYLCASSPARTSNNEQFFGPGTRLTVL.

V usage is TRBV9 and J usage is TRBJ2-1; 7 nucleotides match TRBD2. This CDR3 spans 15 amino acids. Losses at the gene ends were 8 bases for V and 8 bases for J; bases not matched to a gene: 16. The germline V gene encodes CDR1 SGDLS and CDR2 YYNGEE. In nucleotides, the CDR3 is TGTGCCAGTACGGTGGGGGACTACTGGTATCATGAGCAGTTCTTC. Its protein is CASTVGDYWYHEQFF.

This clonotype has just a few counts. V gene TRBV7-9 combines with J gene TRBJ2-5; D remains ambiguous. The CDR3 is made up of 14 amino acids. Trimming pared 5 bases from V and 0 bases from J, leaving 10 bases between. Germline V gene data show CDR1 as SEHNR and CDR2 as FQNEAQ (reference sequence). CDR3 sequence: CASSLNGYQETQYF. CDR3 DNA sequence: TGTGCCAGCAGCCTAAATGGGTACCAAGAGACCCAGTACTTC.

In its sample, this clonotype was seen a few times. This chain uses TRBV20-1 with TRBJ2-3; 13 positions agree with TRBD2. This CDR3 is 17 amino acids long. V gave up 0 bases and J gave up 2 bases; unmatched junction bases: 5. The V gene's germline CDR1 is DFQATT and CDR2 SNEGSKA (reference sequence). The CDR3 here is CSARDGGLAGYTDTQYF. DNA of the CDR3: TGCAGTGCTAGAGATGGGGGACTAGCGGGATACACAGATACGCAGTATTTT.

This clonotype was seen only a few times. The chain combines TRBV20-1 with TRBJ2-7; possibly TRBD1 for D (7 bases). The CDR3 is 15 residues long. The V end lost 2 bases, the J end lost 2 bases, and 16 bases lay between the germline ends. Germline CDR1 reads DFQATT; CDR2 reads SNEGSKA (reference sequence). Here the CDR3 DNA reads TGCAGTGCTAGAATCACGGCGGGACAGACCTACGAGCAGTACTTC. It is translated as CSARITAGQTYEQYF.

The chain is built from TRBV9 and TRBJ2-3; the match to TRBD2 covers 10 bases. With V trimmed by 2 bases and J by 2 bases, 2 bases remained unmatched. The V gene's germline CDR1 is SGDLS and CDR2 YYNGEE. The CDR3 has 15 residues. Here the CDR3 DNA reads TGTGCCAGCAGCGTGAGCGGGGGGGTCACAGATACGCAGTATTTT. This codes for CASSVSGGVTDTQYF.

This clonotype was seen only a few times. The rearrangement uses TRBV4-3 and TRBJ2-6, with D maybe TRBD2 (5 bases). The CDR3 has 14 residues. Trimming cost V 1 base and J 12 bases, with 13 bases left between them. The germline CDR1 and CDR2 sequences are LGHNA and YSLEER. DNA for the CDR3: TGCGCCAGCAGCCAAGTATCCCAGGCGGGCGTCCTGACTTTC. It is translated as CASSQVSQAGVLTF.

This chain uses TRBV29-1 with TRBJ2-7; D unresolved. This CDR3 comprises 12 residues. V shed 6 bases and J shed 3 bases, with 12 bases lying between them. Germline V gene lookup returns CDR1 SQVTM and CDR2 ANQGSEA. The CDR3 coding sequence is TGCAGCGTCATAGACGGTCGCTACGAGCAGTACTTC. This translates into CSVIDGRYEQYF.

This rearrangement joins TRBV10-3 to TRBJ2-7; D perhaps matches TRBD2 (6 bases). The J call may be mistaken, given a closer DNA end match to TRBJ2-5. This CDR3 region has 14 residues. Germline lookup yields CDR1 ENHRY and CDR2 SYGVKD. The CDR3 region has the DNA TGTGCCATCAGTGAGTCGCGGAGGGGAGAGACCCAGTACTTC. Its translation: CAISESRRGETQYF.

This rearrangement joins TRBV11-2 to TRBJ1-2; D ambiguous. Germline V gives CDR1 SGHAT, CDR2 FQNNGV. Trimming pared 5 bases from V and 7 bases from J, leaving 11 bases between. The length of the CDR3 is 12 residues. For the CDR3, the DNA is TGTGCCAGCAGCCTTCCCTGGGTTGGCTACACCTTC. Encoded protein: CASSLPWVGYTF. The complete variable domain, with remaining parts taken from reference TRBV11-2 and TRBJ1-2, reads EAGVAQSPRYKIIEKRQSVAFWCNPISGHATLYWYQQILGQGPKLLIQFQNNGVVDDSQLPKDRFSAERLKGVDSTLKIQPAKLEDSAVYLCASSLPWVGYTFGSGTRLTVV.

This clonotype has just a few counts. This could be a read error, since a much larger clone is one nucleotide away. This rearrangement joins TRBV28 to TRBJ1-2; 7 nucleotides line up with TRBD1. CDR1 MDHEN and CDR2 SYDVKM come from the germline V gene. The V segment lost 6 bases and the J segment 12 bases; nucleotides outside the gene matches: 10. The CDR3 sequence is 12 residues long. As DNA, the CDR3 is TGTGCCAGCAGCCATGACAGGGAGGTCCACACCTTC. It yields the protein CASSHDREVHTF.

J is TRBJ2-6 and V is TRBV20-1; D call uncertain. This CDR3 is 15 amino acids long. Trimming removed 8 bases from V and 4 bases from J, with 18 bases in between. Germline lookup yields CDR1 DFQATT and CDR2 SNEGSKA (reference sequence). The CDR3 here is CSTQDRLRGANVLTF. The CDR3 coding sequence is TGCAGTACCCAGGACCGCCTAAGAGGGGCCAACGTCCTGACTTTC.

The CDR3 reads CSVGGQPLSGANVLTF. CDR3 sequence (DNA): TGCAGCGTTGGGGGACAGCCTTTATCTGGGGCCAACGTCCTGACTTTC. This rearrangement joins TRBV29-1 to TRBJ2-6; TRBD1 matches 7 bases. V dropped 4 bases and J dropped 1; count of bases not matched to a gene: 7. The CDR3 has 16 residues. Per germline, CDR1 SQVTM and CDR2 ANQGSEA.

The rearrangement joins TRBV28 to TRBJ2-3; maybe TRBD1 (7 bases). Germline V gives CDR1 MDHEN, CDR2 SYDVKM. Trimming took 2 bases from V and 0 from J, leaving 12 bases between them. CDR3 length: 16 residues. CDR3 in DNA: TGTGCCAGCAGTTTAGTGACAGGGACTAGCACAGATACGCAGTATTTT. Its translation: CASSLVTGTSTDTQYF.

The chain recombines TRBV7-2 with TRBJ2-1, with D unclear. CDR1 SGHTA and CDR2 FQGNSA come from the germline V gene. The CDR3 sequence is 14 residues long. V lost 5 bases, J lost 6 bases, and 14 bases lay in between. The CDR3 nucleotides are TGTGCCAGCAGCCCTACGACTCCTTTCAATGAGCAGTTCTTC. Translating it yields CASSPTTPFNEQFF. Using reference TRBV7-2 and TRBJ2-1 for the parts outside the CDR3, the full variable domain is GAGVSQSPSNKVTEKGKDVELRCDPISGHTALYWYRQSLGQGLEFLIYFQGNSAPDKSGLPSDRFSAERTGGSVSTLTIQRTQQEDSAVYLCASSPTTPFNEQFFGPGTRLTVL.

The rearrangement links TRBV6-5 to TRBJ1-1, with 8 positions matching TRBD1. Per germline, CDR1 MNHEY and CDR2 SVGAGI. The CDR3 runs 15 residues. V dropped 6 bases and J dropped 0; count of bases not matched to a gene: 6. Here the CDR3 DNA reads TGTGCCAGCAGCCCGCAGGGGGCTATGAACACTGAAGCTTTCTTT. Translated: CASSPQGAMNTEAFF.

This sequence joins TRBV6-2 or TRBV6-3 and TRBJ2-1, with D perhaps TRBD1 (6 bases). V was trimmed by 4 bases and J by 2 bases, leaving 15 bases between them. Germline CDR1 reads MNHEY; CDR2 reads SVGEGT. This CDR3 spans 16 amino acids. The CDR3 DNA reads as TGTGCCAGCAGTTCAGCACAGGGCTTCACCTACAATGAGCAGTTCTTC. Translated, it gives CASSSAQGFTYNEQFF.

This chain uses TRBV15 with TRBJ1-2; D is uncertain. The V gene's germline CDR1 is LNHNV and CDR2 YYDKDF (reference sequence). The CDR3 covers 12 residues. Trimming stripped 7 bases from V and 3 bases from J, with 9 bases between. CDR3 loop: CATTGSDYGYTF. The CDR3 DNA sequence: TGTGCCACCACGGGGTCGGACTATGGCTACACCTTC.

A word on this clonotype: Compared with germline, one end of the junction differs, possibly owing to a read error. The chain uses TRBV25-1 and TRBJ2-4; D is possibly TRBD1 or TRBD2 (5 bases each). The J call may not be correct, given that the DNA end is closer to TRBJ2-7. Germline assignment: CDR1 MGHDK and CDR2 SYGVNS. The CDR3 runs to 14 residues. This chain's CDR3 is CVSSVEGSSYEQYF. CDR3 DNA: TGTGTCAGCAGTGTTGAGGGGTCCTCCTACGAGCAGTACTTC.

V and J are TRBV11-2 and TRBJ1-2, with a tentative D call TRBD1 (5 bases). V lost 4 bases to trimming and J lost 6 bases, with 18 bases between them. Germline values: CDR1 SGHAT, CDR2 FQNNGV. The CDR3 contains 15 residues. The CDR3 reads CASSSPRRGDDGYTF. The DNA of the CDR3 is TGTGCCAGCAGCTCACCCCGGAGAGGGGACGATGGCTACACCTTC. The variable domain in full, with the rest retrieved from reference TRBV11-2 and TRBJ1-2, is EAGVAQSPRYKIIEKRQSVAFWCNPISGHATLYWYQQILGQGPKLLIQFQNNGVVDDSQLPKDRFSAERLKGVDSTLKIQPAKLEDSAVYLCASSSPRRGDDGYTFGSGTRLTVV.